The 16 T cell receptor beta chains in this list originate from one sample, sequenced in a study of T cell repertoires in cytomegalovirus infection. In TCRdb, the reads were re-called with MiXCR into one record per CDR3 protein. The sample has a few hundred thousand distinct CDR3 sequences; about 17% are singletons. Sequenced input: CD8+ T cells from PBMCs. The receptors were sampled from a human donor in good health (CMV status not recorded). Some clones in this sample may be carry-over from other donors' samples.

This chain connects TRBV12-3 or TRBV12-4 to TRBJ2-7; D may match TRBD1 or TRBD2 (5 bases each). The CDR3 consists of 15 residues. Between the trimmed V and J ends, which lost 5 bases and 3 bases, there was a span of 17 bases. The CDR3 nucleotides read TGTGCCAGCAGTCTGACCTCGGGACGGTTCTACGAGCAGTACTTC. This sequence encodes CASSLTSGRFYEQYF.

The chain couples TRBV5-4 to TRBJ2-2; 7 positions agree with TRBD1. Germline V gene lookup returns CDR1 SGHNT and CDR2 YYREEE (reference sequence). J lost 3 bases, V lost 6 bases, and 8 bases had no gene match. The CDR3 is 15 amino acids. CDR3 protein: CASTRVGTDTGELFF. CDR3 DNA sequence: TGTGCCAGCACCCGAGTCGGGACAGACACCGGGGAGCTGTTTTTT.

Only a few counts were recorded for this clonotype. V gene TRBV5-1 combines with J gene TRBJ2-1, with unresolved D. V lost 0 bases and J lost 6, with 7 bases in between. The CDR3 sequence is 13 residues long. Germline V CDR1 and CDR2: SGHRS, YFSETQ. The CDR3 loop is CASSLGGTNEQFF. As DNA, the CDR3 is TGCGCCAGCAGCTTGGGAGGTACCAATGAGCAGTTCTTC.

V usage is TRBV19 and J usage is TRBJ1-2; TRBD1 matches at 9 bases. This CDR3 is 14 amino acids long. V lost 6 bases to trimming and J lost 6 bases; unmatched junction nucleotides: 8. CDR1 is LNHDA and CDR2 is SQIVND in the germline V gene (reference sequence). The DNA for the CDR3 is TGTGCCAGTAGGTCATGGACAGGGGAGAATGGCTACACCTTC. It yields the protein CASRSWTGENGYTF.

This clonotype was observed at least ten times. V gene TRBV20-1 combines with J gene TRBJ1-3; D possibly corresponds to TRBD1 (6 bases). V gave up 2 bases and J gave up 2 bases, with 13 bases separating them. The V gene's germline CDR1 is DFQATT and CDR2 SNEGSKA (reference sequence). The length of the CDR3 is 15 residues. The CDR3: CSARNHREPGNTIYF. The CDR3 region has the DNA TGCAGTGCTAGAAACCACAGGGAGCCTGGAAACACCATATATTTT.

In DNA, the CDR3 is TGTGCCAGTAGTGACGACAGCTACAATGAGCAGTTCTTC. It is translated as CASSDDSYNEQFF. V gene TRBV19 combines with J gene TRBJ2-1, with D possibly matching TRBD1 (5 bases). Trimming shortened V by 5 bases and J by 3 bases, and 8 bases separated the two germline ends. The CDR3 consists of 13 residues. Germline V gene data show CDR1 as LNHDA and CDR2 as SQIVND (reference sequence).

There are many counts of this clonotype. The chain couples TRBV7-2 to TRBJ2-7, with TRBD2 as a possible D gene (7 bases). The ends were cut back, 0 bases at V and 5 bases at J, with 11 bases in the middle. This CDR3 comprises 14 residues. Germline V gene data show CDR1 as SGHTA and CDR2 as FQGNSA. The CDR3 spells CASSLAGGPHEQYF. DNA of the CDR3: TGTGCCAGCAGCTTAGCGGGGGGGCCCCACGAGCAGTACTTC.

This clonotype was observed at least ten times. V is TRBV7-2 and J is TRBJ2-3; D gene uncertain. The germline V and J ends were trimmed by 1 base and 2 bases, with 10 bases remaining between them. This CDR3 has 15 amino acids. Germline CDR1 SGHTA, CDR2 FQGNSA. The CDR3 region is CASSLDSRVTDTQYF. The CDR3 DNA sequence: TGTGCCAGCAGCTTAGACAGCCGGGTCACAGATACGCAGTATTTT. Based on the CDR3 plus reference TRBV7-2 and TRBJ2-3, the full variable domain is GAGVSQSPSNKVTEKGKDVELRCDPISGHTALYWYRQSLGQGLEFLIYFQGNSAPDKSGLPSDRFSAERTGGSVSTLTIQRTQQEDSAVYLCASSLDSRVTDTQYFGPGTRLTVL.

This clonotype was recorded a few times. The gene calls are TRBV20-1 and TRBJ2-1, with TRBD1 identical over 7 bases. The CDR3 covers 15 residues. CDR1 and CDR2 (germline): DFQATT, SNEGSKA (reference sequence). Losses at the gene ends were 0 bases for V and 4 bases for J; bases not matched to a gene: 6. The CDR3 DNA reads TGCAGTGCTAGAGATGGTCAGGGGGATTACAATGAGCAGTTCTTC. Encoded protein: CSARDGQGDYNEQFF.

In this sample, this clonotype turned up many times. This chain connects TRBV20-1 to TRBJ1-3; D is uncertain. Per the germline V gene, CDR1 is DFQATT and CDR2 is SNEGSKA (reference sequence). V was cut by 2 bases and J by 4 bases, with 9 bases left in between. The CDR3 has 13 amino acids. Here the CDR3 reads CSARSSRGNTIYF. For the CDR3, the DNA is TGCAGTGCTAGAAGCTCTAGGGGAAACACCATATATTTT.

The chain has TRBV20-1 and TRBJ2-3; D assignment may be TRBD1 or TRBD2 (5 bases each). Per germline, CDR1 DFQATT and CDR2 SNEGSKA (reference sequence). This CDR3 has 19 residues. V shed 1 base and J shed 3 bases, with 26 bases lying between them. In DNA form, the CDR3 reads TGCAGTGCTAGAGGCAAACCGATAAGGGGAGCGGAGTTAACAGATACGCAGTATTTT. As protein: CSARGKPIRGAELTDTQYF.

The genes are TRBV2 and TRBJ1-5, with D maybe TRBD1 (5 bases). CDR3 size: 14 residues. CDR1 is SNHLY, CDR2 FYNNEI, per germline. V was clipped by 2 bases and J by 4 bases, with 9 bases between them. The CDR3 spells CASSEPQGNQPQHF. The CDR3 nucleotides read TGTGCCAGCAGTGAACCCCAGGGTAATCAGCCCCAGCATTTT.

This clonotype was seen only a few times. The chain combines TRBV4-1 with TRBJ1-2; D remains ambiguous. The V and J ends lost 0 bases and 4 bases respectively, with 21 bases between them. Germline V gene sequence: CDR1 MGHRA, CDR2 YSYEKL. The CDR3 is made up of 18 amino acids. CDR3 sequence: CASSQDREQVAKGYGYTF. As DNA, the CDR3 is TGCGCCAGCAGCCAAGATCGAGAACAAGTGGCTAAGGGCTATGGCTACACCTTC.

This clonotype was picked up a small number of times. This chain joins TRBV19 and TRBJ2-2; 8 nucleotides agree with TRBD1. There are 13 residues in the CDR3. The V segment lost 3 bases and the J segment 7 bases; nucleotides outside the gene matches: 1. Germline V gene sequence: CDR1 LNHDA, CDR2 SQIVND (reference sequence). The CDR3 nucleotides read TGTGCCAGTAGTATCACAGGGGGCGGGGAGCTGTTTTTT. Translation: CASSITGGGELFF.

This clonotype showed up just a few times. The CDR3 sequence is CACSASRYGYTF. The CDR3 DNA reads as TGTGCCTGTTCAGCCTCCCGCTATGGCTACACCTTC. The chain is built from TRBV2 and TRBJ1-2; D is unresolved. The CDR3 covers 12 residues. Trimming took 11 bases from V and 4 from J, leaving 14 bases between them. The V gene's germline CDR1 is SNHLY and CDR2 FYNNEI.

At least ten counts were recorded for this clonotype. This sequence joins TRBV5-5 and TRBJ2-7, with D possibly TRBD1 on 6 matching bases. Trimming shortened V by 4 bases and J by 0 bases, and 14 bases separated the two germline ends. In germline, CDR1 is SGHKS, CDR2 YYEKEE (reference sequence). This CDR3 has 15 amino acids. CDR3 region: CASSQTGSSSYEQYF. The CDR3 DNA reads TGTGCCAGCAGCCAAACAGGGTCCAGCTCCTACGAGCAGTACTTC.